A selection of T cell receptor beta chains follows, all from one sample in a study of T cell repertoires in cytomegalovirus infection. TCRdb re-called the reads through MiXCR, storing one row per CDR3 protein. The table shows some 480,000 distinct CDR3 sequences, with roughly a third occurring only once. Their cognate antigens are unknown. The sample consisted of cultured PBMCs, taken from culture after CMV antigen stimulation. Source of these receptors: a human donor in good health (CMV status not recorded). Some clones in this sample may be carry-over from other donors' samples. The CDR3 runs from the conserved cysteine through the conserved F or W. Fields, in order: CDR3 DNA, CDR3 protein, J gene, V gene, D gene, clone size. The D gene is left open where the match is weak. Rows may omit the clone size; those that give it use once, few, many or a size class.

CDR3nt: TGTGCCAGCAGTACATACAGGGGGAATTGGCCAGAAGCTTTCTTT
CDR3aa: CASSTYRGNWPEAFF
j_gene: TRBJ1-1
v_gene: TRBV28
d_gene: TRBD1
abundance: few

CDR3nt: TGCAGTGGACAGACCCTAACTAACTATGGCTACACCTTC
CDR3aa: CSGQTLTNYGYTF
j_gene: TRBJ1-2
v_gene: TRBV20-1
d_gene: -
abundance: -

CDR3nt: TGTGCCAGCAGCCCCAAGAGACTAGCGGGGAGCACAGATACGCAGTATTTT
CDR3aa: CASSPKRLAGSTDTQYF
j_gene: TRBJ2-3
v_gene: TRBV7-6
d_gene: TRBD2
abundance: -

CDR3nt: TGTGCCAGCAGCGCCTACACAGGGGGCCGCGGCACCGGGGAGCTGTTTTTT
CDR3aa: CASSAYTGGRGTGELFF
j_gene: TRBJ2-2
v_gene: TRBV7-3
d_gene: TRBD1
abundance: few

CDR3nt: TGTGCCAGCAGCCAAGATCCTTTGAACTATGGCTACACCTTC
CDR3aa: CASSQDPLNYGYTF
j_gene: TRBJ1-2
v_gene: TRBV7-2
d_gene: -
abundance: many

CDR3nt: TGTGCCAGCAGCTTAGCCGGGTCCTATGGCTACACCTTC
CDR3aa: CASSLAGSYGYTF
j_gene: TRBJ1-2
v_gene: TRBV7-2
d_gene: -
abundance: many

CDR3nt: TGTGCCATCAGCGACCGGGACAGAGCCACCGGGGAGCTGTTTTTT
CDR3aa: CAISDRDRATGELFF
j_gene: TRBJ2-2
v_gene: TRBV10-3
d_gene: TRBD1
abundance: -

CDR3nt: TGTGCCAGTAGCCAAAAATGGAGGGGGAACACTGAAGCTTTCTTT
CDR3aa: CASSQKWRGNTEAFF
j_gene: TRBJ1-1
v_gene: TRBV19
d_gene: -
abundance: few

CDR3nt: TGCAGCCCTTCGGGGCTAGACAATTCACCCCTCCACTTT
CDR3aa: CSPSGLDNSPLHF
j_gene: TRBJ1-6
v_gene: TRBV20-1
d_gene: -
abundance: -

CDR3nt: TGTGCCAGCAGCGACGCCTCCGGACGGCGGAATGGCTACACCTTC
CDR3aa: CASSDASGRRNGYTF
j_gene: TRBJ1-2
v_gene: TRBV9
d_gene: -
abundance: few

CDR3nt: TGTGCCAGCAGCTCCGACGAGCGAGAGCAGTACTTC
CDR3aa: CASSSDEREQYF
j_gene: TRBJ2-7
v_gene: TRBV7-8
d_gene: -
abundance: -

CDR3nt: TGTGCCAGCGGTGTAGGGGGGAATGAGCAGTTCTTC
CDR3aa: CASGVGGNEQFF
j_gene: TRBJ2-1
v_gene: TRBV11-3
d_gene: -
abundance: few

CDR3nt: TGTGCCAGTAACAGGGGGCCGAATCAGCCCCAGCATTTT
CDR3aa: CASNRGPNQPQHF
j_gene: TRBJ1-5
v_gene: TRBV19
d_gene: TRBD1
abundance: -

CDR3nt: TGTGCCAGCAGCATAGGCCAGGGGCAGCCCCAGCATTTT
CDR3aa: CASSIGQGQPQHF
j_gene: TRBJ1-5
v_gene: TRBV11-2
d_gene: -
abundance: -

CDR3nt: TGCAGTGCTAGAGATTCGCTAGCGGGCCCAAAGACCCAGTACTTC
CDR3aa: CSARDSLAGPKTQYF
j_gene: TRBJ2-5
v_gene: TRBV20-1
d_gene: TRBD2
abundance: -

CDR3nt: TGTGCCAGCAGTTACGGGACTAGGACCAATGAGCAGTTCTTC
CDR3aa: CASSYGTRTNEQFF
j_gene: TRBJ2-1
v_gene: TRBV6-5
d_gene: TRBD2
abundance: -

CDR3nt: TGTGCCAGCAGTTACACCAGCGGGAGGTCCTCCTACAATGAGCAGTTCTTC
CDR3aa: CASSYTSGRSSYNEQFF
j_gene: TRBJ2-1
v_gene: TRBV6-2/TRBV6-3
d_gene: TRBD2
abundance: -

CDR3nt: TGTGCCAGCAGCCGAACGAGCGTAAACTACAATGAGCAGTTCTTC
CDR3aa: CASSRTSVNYNEQFF
j_gene: TRBJ2-1
v_gene: TRBV7-2
d_gene: -
abundance: -

CDR3nt: TGTGCCAGCAGCGTGGGACCACACTACACCTTC
CDR3aa: CASSVGPHYTF
j_gene: TRBJ1-2
v_gene: TRBV7-6
d_gene: -
abundance: once

CDR3nt: TGTGCCAGCAGCTTAGGCGGGACAGGGCTCTATGGCTACACCTTC
CDR3aa: CASSLGGTGLYGYTF
j_gene: TRBJ1-2
v_gene: TRBV7-8
d_gene: TRBD1
abundance: many

CDR3nt: TGTGCCAGCAGTCGTAATTTAGCGGGGGCGTCAGATACGCAGTATTTT
CDR3aa: CASSRNLAGASDTQYF
j_gene: TRBJ2-3
v_gene: TRBV7-2
d_gene: TRBD2
abundance: few

CDR3nt: TGTGCCAGCAGCTCCGAGACTAGCGGGCTCACAGATACGCAGTATTTT
CDR3aa: CASSSETSGLTDTQYF
j_gene: TRBJ2-3
v_gene: TRBV7-2
d_gene: TRBD2
abundance: many